This T cell receptor beta chain is drawn from a study of blood T cells in healthy people across ages. Using a J-beta primer mix together with a sample-barcoded 5' primer, a second PCR was run for roughly 6 to 11 cycles. TCRdb used MiXCR to reprocess the 5' RACE reads, holding one entry per CDR3 protein. This table has some 1.6 million distinct CDR3 sequences, about 32% appearing once. Study outcomes and limitations: Significant beta diversity loss was already apparent by age approximately 40, declining roughly linearly.

In germline, CDR1 is LGHDT, CDR2 YNNKEL (reference sequence). CDR3 length equals 16 residues. V was pared by 1 base and J by 4 bases, with 6 bases of the junction left unmatched. This clonotype was seen only a few times. Its target is not known. V and J are TRBV3-1 and TRBJ1-2; TRBD1 aligns across 10 bases. This receptor was obtained from a woman aged 25 to 39 in good health. Source material: blood. DNA for the CDR3: TGTGCCAGCAGCCAAGCCGGGACAGGGGACCGCTATGGCTACACCTTC. It yields the protein CASSQAGTGDRYGYTF.